The source of this T cell receptor (beta chain) is a study of blood T cell repertoires in COVID-19. Study summary: COVID-19 samples from acute and convalescent phases originated in the United States, Italy and Spain. PBMCs, B-cell-depleted T cells, or T cells provided the cDNA or gDNA that made up the material.

In the authors' workflow: Quantification of nucleated cells was approximated via reference gene primer amplification. Sequenced by immunoSEQ multiplex PCR; TCRdb stores in-frame clones only, minus some. The V and J calls and the clone size are those of that table, but D and trimming were determined from the DNA. The table lists 60,000 to 90,000 clones, 65% to 85% of them singletons, with less than 6% in the top ten. This clone was observed a single time. The CDR3 contains 12 residues. V was trimmed by 6 bases and J by 8 bases, leaving 13 bases between them. Material for sequencing was peripheral blood. The gene calls are TRBV12-3 or TRBV12-4 and TRBJ1-2, with TRBD1 as a possible D gene (6 bases). This receptor was taken from a man in his 60s with active or convalescent COVID-19. The CDR3 DNA follows: TGTGCCAGCAGGGACAGCTATGTAGGCTACACCTTC. This translates into CASRDSYVGYTF.